Below, 15 T cell receptor beta chains from the same sample are listed, as sequenced in a study of control samples from healthy donors and cancer patients. Data came from immunoSEQ multiplex PCR; TCRdb stores just in-frame clones and leaves some out. Seen here are roughly 120,000 clones, over 85% observed once, and the top ten hold 3.6%. The sample consisted of blood. The receptors here all came from a man aged 25 to 40 in good health.

The CDR3 is CASGRDRVNSPLHF. DNA of the CDR3: TGTGCCAGCGGGCGGGACAGGGTGAATTCACCCCTCCACTTT. V and J are TRBV21-1 and TRBJ1-6; no check of the table's D call, TRBD1, against the DNA was made. TRBV21-1 is listed as a pseudogene. CDR3 length equals 14 residues.

A remark on this clone: The same CDR3 can be traced to other DNA sequences in this sample. The chain employs TRBV9 and TRBJ1-6, with 11 bases that match TRBD1. The V and J ends lost 3 bases and 6 bases, in that order; junction bases with no gene match: 2. Germline-derived CDR1 and CDR2 are SGDLS and YYNGEE. The CDR3 loop spans 15 amino acids. The chain's CDR3 is CASSAGQGGNSPLHF. DNA for the CDR3: TGTGCCAGCAGCGCGGGACAGGGGGGTAATTCACCCCTCCACTTT.

V and J are TRBV13 and TRBJ2-3; D might be TRBD1 (5 bases). V was trimmed by 1 base and J by 0 bases, leaving 8 bases between them. CDR1 is PRHDT and CDR2 is FYEKMQ in the germline V gene (reference sequence). This CDR3 region has 15 residues. CDR3 sequence: CASSLDSGSTDTQYF. The CDR3 DNA follows: TGTGCCAGCAGCTTAGACTCAGGGAGCACAGATACGCAGTATTTT.

This rearrangement joins TRBV7-2 to TRBJ2-2; D uncertain. The germline V gene encodes CDR1 SGHTA and CDR2 FQGNSA. V lost 2 bases and J lost 1, with 11 bases in between. The CDR3 is 16 amino acids. The CDR3 nucleotides read TGTGCCAGCAGCTTATTACCCCCCGGGAACACCGGGGAGCTGTTTTTT. This encodes CASSLLPPGNTGELFF. Combining the CDR3 with reference TRBV7-2 and TRBJ2-2 gives the whole variable domain GAGVSQSPSNKVTEKGKDVELRCDPISGHTALYWYRQSLGQGLEFLIYFQGNSAPDKSGLPSDRFSAERTGGSVSTLTIQRTQQEDSAVYLCASSLLPPGNTGELFFGEGSRLTVL.

Concerning this clone itself: The germline gene is not matched at one end of the junction; a read error may be the cause. V gene TRBV7-7 combines with J gene TRBJ2-7; 13 bases agree with TRBD2. CDR1 and CDR2 from the germline V gene are SSHAT and FNYEAQ (reference sequence). This CDR3 has 15 amino acids. The CDR3 loop is CASSSGTSGDYEQYF. The CDR3 coding sequence is TGTGCTAGCAGTTCCGGGACTAGCGGGGATTACGAGCAGTACTTC.

This clone was counted a single time. CDR3 DNA sequence: TGTGCCAGCAGCTTGGGGTCAGGGTCTGGCAATCAGCCCCAGCATTTT. Amino acid sequence: CASSLGSGSGNQPQHF. This rearrangement joins TRBV5-7 to TRBJ1-5, with D possibly being TRBD1 (5 bases). TRBV5-7 has ORF status, its function being uncertain. The length of the CDR3 is 16 residues. V was cut by 0 bases and J by 2 bases, with 12 bases left in between.

The chain is built from TRBV7-9 and TRBJ1-3; no reliable D call. Trimming left V 1 base short and J 2 bases short, with 6 bases between. From germline, CDR1 is SEHNR and CDR2 FQNEAQ (reference sequence). This CDR3 contains 14 residues. Written as DNA, the CDR3 is TGTGCCAGCAGCTTAGACGGGGCTGGAAACACCATATATTTT. This encodes CASSLDGAGNTIYF.

The V call is TRBV7-2, the J call TRBJ1-1; TRBD1 might be the D (5 bases). The CDR3 extends over 13 amino acids. Between the trimmed V and J ends, which lost 5 bases and 6 bases, there was a span of 13 bases. Germline CDR1 and CDR2: SGHTA and FQGNSA. The CDR3 spells CASSPGGLAEAFF. The CDR3 DNA is TGTGCCAGCAGCCCCGGGGGTCTGGCTGAAGCTTTCTTT.

This clone was detected once. J is TRBJ2-7 and V is TRBV5-4; D gene ambiguous. The ends were cut back, 0 bases at V and 6 bases at J, with 4 bases in the middle. Germline CDR1 reads SGHNT; CDR2 reads YYREEE (reference sequence). CDR3 length: 11 amino acids. The CDR3, as DNA: TGTGCCAGCAGCTTGGGACTCGAGCAGTACTTC. Protein sequence: CASSLGLEQYF.

The count of this clone is one. The chain joins TRBV6-5 to TRBJ1-1; D is possibly TRBD1 (5 bases). This CDR3 contains 13 residues. Germline CDR1 is MNHEY and CDR2 is SVGAGI. Between the trimmed V and J ends, which lost 8 bases and 1 base, there was a span of 11 bases. CDR3 amino acids: CASAGRPNTEAFF. In DNA, the CDR3 is TGTGCCAGCGCGGGACGTCCGAACACTGAAGCTTTCTTT.

The chain carries TRBV18 and TRBJ1-2; no clear D gene. This CDR3 is 14 amino acids long. Germline-derived CDR1 and CDR2 are KGHSH and LQKENI. V shed 4 bases and J shed 4 bases, with 13 bases lying between them. The CDR3 protein is CASSLSGELYGYTF. The CDR3 region has the DNA TGTGCCAGCTCACTGTCAGGCGAACTCTATGGCTACACCTTC.

This chain connects TRBV7-9 to TRBJ2-2; TRBD2 matches at 10 bases. CDR3 length: 15 residues. CDR1 SEHNR and CDR2 FQNEAQ come from the germline V gene (reference sequence). The J segment lost 7 bases and the V segment lost 5 bases, leaving 7 bases of the junction unmatched. CDR3 loop: CASSPLAGGSGELFF. In DNA, the CDR3 is TGTGCCAGCAGCCCCTTAGCGGGGGGAAGCGGGGAGCTGTTTTTT. The entire variable domain, with the rest obtained from reference TRBV7-9 and TRBJ2-2, is as follows: DTGVSQNPRHKITKRGQNVTFRCDPISEHNRLYWYRQTLGQGPEFLTYFQNEAQLEKSRLLSDRFSAERPKGSFSTLEIQRTEQGDSAMYLCASSPLAGGSGELFFGEGSRLTVL.

This rearrangement joins TRBV4-2 to TRBJ2-1; D remains ambiguous. Trimming removed 3 bases at V and 10 bases at J, with 13 bases between. Germline-derived CDR1 and CDR2 are LGHNA and YNFKEQ. The CDR3 is 13 amino acids. Here the CDR3 DNA reads TGTGCCAGCAGCCAGGCCCCTTTAAAAGAGCAGTTCTTC. Its protein is CASSQAPLKEQFF.

This clone was seen just once. V gene TRBV12-1 combines with J gene TRBJ1-3. TRBV12-1 is a documented pseudogene. The CDR3 length is 17 residues. The CDR3 DNA reads TGTGCCAGCAGCTTTCCTGGCGACGGAAGCTCTGGAAACACCATATATTTT. Translation: CASSFPGDGSSGNTIYF.

V usage is TRBV6-5 and J usage is TRBJ2-1, with 8 bases fitting TRBD1. This CDR3 is built from 15 residues. After removal of 2 bases from V and 5 bases from J, the junction contained 5 bases not matched to a gene. In germline, CDR1 is MNHEY, CDR2 SVGAGI. CDR3 residues: CASSYGQGVHNEQFF. The CDR3 coding sequence is TGTGCCAGCAGTTACGGACAGGGTGTCCACAATGAGCAGTTCTTC.